The T cell receptor beta chain described here comes from a study of monozygotic twins with inflammatory bowel disease. Every donor provided one blood sample measuring 2.5 ml. TCRdb reprocessed the 5' RACE reads and keeps a single row for each CDR3 protein, giving no DNA. This sample lists about 380,000 distinct CDR3 sequences; its ten largest clones have approximately 2.4%. The CDR3 is 14 amino acids. Germline CDR1 reads LGHDT; CDR2 reads YNNKEL (reference sequence). This clonotype was sampled from a human donor with ulcerative colitis or Crohn's disease, or a healthy co-twin of an affected twin (not recorded which). The chain combines TRBV3-1 with TRBJ2-1. The sequenced material came from blood. The CDR3 region is CASSQVQVYNEQFF.